Below are 26 T cell receptor beta chains sequenced from a single sample in a study of T cell repertoires in cytomegalovirus infection. These receptors lack a known antigen. Each CDR3 protein gets one entry after TCRdb re-called the reads with MiXCR. The table has 75,000 to 100,000 distinct CDR3 sequences, 29% seen once. The sample was CD8+ T cells from cultured PBMCs, taken from culture after CMV antigen stimulation. These receptors were collected from a human donor in good health (CMV status not recorded). Some clones in this sample may be carry-over from other donors' samples.

The CDR3 bases are TGCGCCAGCAGCTTTACCCCCTCCTACGAGCAGTACTTC. Its protein product is CASSFTPSYEQYF. V gene TRBV5-1 combines with J gene TRBJ2-7; D is undetermined. V was clipped by 2 bases and J by 0 bases, with 6 bases between them. The CDR3 spans 13 residues. The V gene's germline CDR1 is SGHRS and CDR2 YFSETQ.

This clonotype was detected only a few times. The rearrangement links TRBV27 to TRBJ2-1, with D maybe TRBD2 (7 bases). The V gene lost 4 bases and the J gene lost 3 bases, with 16 bases spanning the gap. Germline lookup yields CDR1 MNHEY and CDR2 SMNVEV (reference sequence). The CDR3 extends over 16 amino acids. The CDR3 loop is CASSSIPGGHYNEQFF. The CDR3 nucleotides are TGTGCCAGCAGTTCGATCCCGGGGGGACACTACAATGAGCAGTTCTTC.

The V call is TRBV7-6, the J call TRBJ2-1; D call uncertain. The CDR3 runs 13 residues. Trimming shortened V by 5 bases and J by 7 bases, and 12 bases separated the two germline ends. Germline loops: CDR1 SGHVS, CDR2 FNYEAQ. The CDR3 DNA follows: TGTGCCAGCAGCGGAATGGGCCCTAATGAGCAGTTCTTC. Its translation is CASSGMGPNEQFF.

The chain links TRBV27 to TRBJ2-1; possible D gene TRBD1, 5 bases. The CDR3 has 15 amino acids. V lost 5 bases and J lost 4, with 15 bases in between. The germline gives CDR1 MNHEY, CDR2 SMNVEV (reference sequence). CDR3 protein: CASSQPRQLYNEQFF. The CDR3 nucleotides read TGTGCCAGCAGTCAGCCCCGACAGCTTTACAATGAGCAGTTCTTC.

J is TRBJ2-7 and V is TRBV5-4, with TRBD2 identical over 14 bases. Per the germline V gene, CDR1 is SGHNT and CDR2 is YYREEE (reference sequence). This CDR3 contains 16 residues. V trimming: 4 bases; J trimming: 1 base; junction bases outside the gene matches: 4. CDR3 coding DNA: TGTGCCAGCAGCCCAAGGACTAGCGGGAGGTCCTACGAGCAGTACTTC. Translated: CASSPRTSGRSYEQYF. The full variable domain, with the rest looked up from reference TRBV5-4 and TRBJ2-7, is ETGVTQSPTHLIKTRGQQVTLRCSSQSGHNTVSWYQQALGQGPQFIFQYYREEENGRGNFPPRFSGLQFPNYSSELNVNALELDDSALYLCASSPRTSGRSYEQYFGPGTRLTVT.

This clonotype has a handful of counts. The CDR3 region has the DNA TGTGCCAGCACTAGCGGCCCTTCCTACAATGAGCAGTTCTTC. Protein sequence: CASTSGPSYNEQFF. V gene TRBV12-3 or TRBV12-4 combines with J gene TRBJ2-1, with 7 bases lining up with TRBD2. The ends lost 7 bases at V and 1 base at J; junction bases unmatched: 4. This CDR3 contains 14 residues.

The chain carries TRBV18 and TRBJ2-1; D not certain. Germline V gene lookup returns CDR1 KGHSH and CDR2 LQKENI. V was clipped by 2 bases and J by 6 bases, with 14 bases between them. The CDR3 runs to 15 residues. CDR3 loop: CASSPAASFPNEQFF. DNA of the CDR3: TGTGCCAGCTCACCAGCCGCTTCTTTCCCCAATGAGCAGTTCTTC. The complete variable domain, with remaining parts taken from reference TRBV18 and TRBJ2-1, reads NAGVMQNPRHLVRRRGQEARLRCSPMKGHSHVYWYRQLPEEGLKFMVYLQKENIIDESGMPKERFSAEFPKEGPSILRIQQVVRGDSAAYFCASSPAASFPNEQFFGPGTRLTVL.

This clonotype turned up a few times. This sequence joins TRBV5-4 and TRBJ2-3, with TRBD2 identical over 8 bases. This CDR3 is built from 15 residues. Trimming at V came to 5 bases and at J to 4 bases, leaving 9 bases not matched to a gene. Germline CDR1 is SGHNT and CDR2 is YYREEE (reference sequence). The CDR3 loop reads CASSRSGGPADTQYF. CDR3 coding DNA: TGTGCCAGCAGTCGCTCGGGGGGGCCAGCAGATACGCAGTATTTT.

This chain links TRBV12-3 or TRBV12-4 with TRBJ1-2; D is possibly TRBD1 (6 bases). The CDR3 spans 16 residues. Trimming pared 6 bases from V and 6 bases from J, leaving 23 bases between. CDR3: CASSDRPGHVYDGYTF. The CDR3 DNA sequence: TGTGCCAGCAGCGATCGTCCGGGACACGTTTACGATGGCTACACCTTC.

This clonotype occurred a few times. The CDR3 region is CASSLRSSGGRGTGELFF. The CDR3 DNA is TGTGCCAGCAGCCTCAGATCTAGCGGGGGTAGGGGCACCGGGGAGCTGTTTTTT. V gene TRBV7-2 combines with J gene TRBJ2-2; TRBD2 aligns across 10 bases. The CDR3 loop spans 18 amino acids. Per the germline V gene, CDR1 is SGHTA and CDR2 is FQGNSA. Trimming cost V 5 bases and J 4 bases; bases outside gene matches: 13.

The gene calls are TRBV7-9 and TRBJ2-5; D possibly uses TRBD1 or TRBD2 (5 bases each). Trimming pared 3 bases from V and 8 bases from J, leaving 13 bases between. This CDR3 contains 13 residues. Germline lookup yields CDR1 SEHNR and CDR2 FQNEAQ (reference sequence). The CDR3 sequence is CASSFMGRDTQYF. The CDR3 bases are TGTGCCAGCAGCTTTATGGGACGGGACACCCAGTACTTC.

This clonotype was seen only a few times. The gene calls are TRBV7-9 and TRBJ1-1, with a tentative D call TRBD1 (6 bases). V lost 2 bases, J lost 11 bases, and 15 bases lay in between. CDR1 is SEHNR and CDR2 is FQNEAQ in the germline V gene (reference sequence). CDR3 length: 13 residues. CDR3 protein: CASSLLAGELAFF. As DNA, the CDR3 is TGTGCCAGCAGCTTATTGGCAGGGGAGTTGGCTTTCTTT.

This clonotype occurred a few times. The chain carries TRBV7-9 and TRBJ2-7, with a tentative D call TRBD1 (6 bases). The CDR3 has 14 residues. V gave up 1 base and J gave up 3 bases, with 10 bases separating them. Germline-derived CDR1 and CDR2 are SEHNR and FQNEAQ (reference sequence). CDR3: CASSLGRDNYEQYF. CDR3 nucleotide sequence: TGTGCCAGCAGCTTAGGTCGGGACAACTACGAGCAGTACTTC.

V and J are TRBV2 and TRBJ1-2, with 7 bases aligning to TRBD1. Germline CDR1 is SNHLY and CDR2 is FYNNEI. With 6 bases clipped from V and 4 bases from J, the junction kept 2 bases outside the gene matches. This CDR3 has 12 amino acids. DNA of the CDR3: TGTGCCAGCAGGGGGACAGTCTATGGCTACACCTTC. Translated, it gives CASRGTVYGYTF. The whole variable domain, remainder taken from reference TRBV2 and TRBJ1-2, is EPEVTQTPSHQVTQMGQEVILRCVPISNHLYFYWYRQILGQKVEFLVSFYNNEISEKSEIFDDQFSVERPDGSNFTLKIRSTKLEDSAMYFCASRGTVYGYTFGSGTRLTVV.

This clonotype was detected a few times. The chain carries TRBV4-1 and TRBJ1-4; 8 nucleotides match TRBD1. The CDR3 runs 15 residues. V was clipped by 3 bases and J by 5 bases; unmatched bases: 5. The germline V gene encodes CDR1 MGHRA and CDR2 YSYEKL. In DNA, the CDR3 is TGCGCCAGCAGCCAGGAGGGACAGGCGAATGAAAAACTGTTTTTT. Translating it yields CASSQEGQANEKLFF.

The genes are TRBV7-6 and TRBJ2-1; a weak D match, TRBD1 (6 bases). Germline values: CDR1 SGHVS, CDR2 FNYEAQ. The CDR3 is made up of 17 amino acids. V dropped 2 bases and J dropped 5 bases, with 19 bases sitting between them. CDR3 residues: CASSLNFGAGENNEQFF. The CDR3 bases are TGTGCCAGCAGCTTAAATTTTGGGGCAGGGGAAAACAATGAGCAGTTCTTC.

This clonotype was seen ten or more times. The chain links TRBV13 to TRBJ2-7; perhaps TRBD2 as D (6 bases). The CDR3 is made up of 17 amino acids. Germline-derived CDR1 and CDR2 are PRHDT and FYEKMQ (reference sequence). V lost 6 bases to trimming and J lost 5 bases, with 26 bases between them. The CDR3 sequence is CASRMKIGGLANNEQYF. Written as DNA, the CDR3 is TGTGCCAGCAGGATGAAAATTGGGGGTCTAGCGAACAACGAGCAGTACTTC.

The rearrangement links TRBV12-3 or TRBV12-4 to TRBJ1-6, with D unclear. Trimming pared 6 bases from V and 11 bases from J, leaving 8 bases between. The CDR3 extends over 11 amino acids. Here the CDR3 reads CASRRDPPLHF. In DNA form, the CDR3 reads TGTGCCAGCAGGAGAGATCCACCCCTCCACTTT.

At least ten counts were recorded for this clonotype. The V gene is TRBV6-1, the J gene TRBJ1-2; D gene uncertain. The CDR3 consists of 12 residues. V shed 5 bases and J shed 6 bases, with 10 bases lying between them. Germline CDR1 MNHNS, CDR2 SASEGT. The CDR3 DNA sequence: TGTGCCAGCAGTTTGAGAGGCGATGGCTACACCTTC. It translates to CASSLRGDGYTF.

This chain links TRBV4-1 with TRBJ1-6; D perhaps matches TRBD1 (5 bases). V was pared by 0 bases and J by 1 base, with 13 bases between. CDR1 and CDR2 (germline): MGHRA, YSYEKL. The CDR3 is 18 residues long. Written as DNA, the CDR3 is TGCGCCAGCAGCCAAGATTCCGGGGGTAGGTCCTATAATTCACCCCTCCACTTT. Amino acids: CASSQDSGGRSYNSPLHF.

This clonotype has a handful of counts. This chain joins TRBV10-3 and TRBJ2-7; tentative D call: TRBD2 (6 bases). The germline CDR1 and CDR2 sequences are ENHRY and SYGVKD. With 6 bases removed from V and 3 bases from J, the gap between germline ends came to 6 bases. The CDR3 is made up of 11 amino acids. The CDR3 loop is CAIRGGYEQYF. Written as DNA, the CDR3 is TGTGCCATCAGGGGAGGCTACGAGCAGTACTTC.

V and J are TRBV7-6 and TRBJ2-3; TRBD2 might be the D (6 bases). The V gene lost 1 base and the J gene lost 3 bases, with 8 bases spanning the gap. Per germline, CDR1 SGHVS and CDR2 FNYEAQ. The CDR3 runs 14 residues. The CDR3 DNA reads as TGTGCCAGCAGCTTAGGGACTACGACAGATACGCAGTATTTT. It specifies CASSLGTTTDTQYF. Together with reference TRBV7-6 and TRBJ2-3, the CDR3 gives the full variable domain: GAGVSQSPRYKVTKRGQDVALRCDPISGHVSLYWYRQALGQGPEFLTYFNYEAQQDKSGLPNDRFSAERPEGSISTLTIQRTEQRDSAMYRCASSLGTTTDTQYFGPGTRLTVL.

This sequence joins TRBV2 and TRBJ1-4; D is undetermined. Germline V gene lookup returns CDR1 SNHLY and CDR2 FYNNEI. This CDR3 contains 15 residues. Trimming cost V 5 bases and J 0 bases, with 10 bases left between them. CDR3 sequence reads: CASSPFRTTNEKLFF. DNA of the CDR3: TGTGCCAGCAGTCCCTTCAGAACAACTAATGAAAAACTGTTTTTT.

The chain recombines TRBV29-1 with TRBJ2-3; 10 bases agree with TRBD2. The V and J ends lost 7 bases and 4 bases, in that order; junction bases with no gene match: 11. The CDR3 runs to 15 residues. CDR1 and CDR2 from the germline V gene are SQVTM and ANQGSEA. The CDR3 DNA is TGCAGCGCCTTCACCCTAGCGGGGGAGTCAGATACGCAGTATTTT. It encodes CSAFTLAGESDTQYF.

This clonotype turned up a few times. This chain joins TRBV23-1 and TRBJ1-3; 9 nucleotides agree with TRBD1. TRBV23-1 is noted as an ORF with a role that remains uncertain. This CDR3 is 14 amino acids long. J gave up 5 bases and V 10 bases, and 9 bases lay outside the gene matches. The CDR3 here is CATRDRELRNTIYF. CDR3 coding DNA: TGCGCCACCCGGGACAGGGAATTAAGAAACACCATATATTTT.

This sequence joins TRBV11-2 and TRBJ2-7, with D uncertain. Trimming took off 1 base at V and 6 bases at J, with 10 bases between the two ends. In germline, CDR1 is SGHAT, CDR2 FQNNGV. There are 13 residues in the CDR3. The CDR3: CASSLGSFSEQYF. Here the CDR3 DNA reads TGTGCCAGCAGCTTAGGTTCGTTTTCCGAGCAGTACTTC.